The 25 T cell receptor beta chains below come from one sample, sequenced in a study of T-cell reconstitution after alpha-beta-depleted transplantation in children (dated by TCRdb to between 2015 and 2016). In light of the paper, this sample's treatment or condition label describes: allogeneic hematopoietic cell transplantation with graft depleted of TCRalphabeta T cells and CD19 B cells. Receptor amplification or capture employed PCR. Sequenced on an Illumina HiSeq 2500. To normalize quantification of the TCRbeta repertoire, the TCR libraries were built with molecular barcoding that relied on unique molecular identifiers. TCRdb passed the public sequencing reads through fastp at Q25 and MiXCR, retaining productive beta sequences. Rows merge per CDR3 protein into single entries with the most common DNA and genes. Across this sample there are about 580,000 distinct CDR3 sequences, with about 23% seen only once. The top ten clonotypes cover 13% to 15% of the sample.

Sequenced here: PBMCs, mostly from graft donor cells, sampled 360 days after TCRalphabeta/CD19-depleted stem cell transplant. Receptors were obtained from a boy younger than two who had a stem cell transplant for acute myeloid leukemia, so the T cells may come from the graft donor.

The chain uses TRBV20-1 and TRBJ1-6; 11 bases align to TRBD1. The CDR3 extends over 18 amino acids. V gave up 0 bases and J gave up 10 bases; unmatched junction bases: 14. CDR1 DFQATT and CDR2 SNEGSKA come from the germline V gene (reference sequence). The CDR3 nucleotides are TGCAGTGCTAGAGATACCGTTTCGAGGGGACAGGGGGGATCACCCCTCCACTTT. This encodes CSARDTVSRGQGGSPLHF.

This clonotype was detected many times. The V call is TRBV28, the J call TRBJ2-5, with D perhaps matching TRBD1 (6 bases). Germline CDR1 MDHEN, CDR2 SYDVKM. The CDR3 sequence is 16 residues long. Trimming shortened V by 5 bases and J by 1 base, and 17 bases separated the two germline ends. The CDR3 nucleotides are TGTGCCAGCAGTCTACAGGGAAGAGGGGCCCAAGAGACCCAGTACTTC. This codes for CASSLQGRGAQETQYF.

This clonotype was seen more than once but under ten times. V usage is TRBV20-1 and J usage is TRBJ2-7, with D possibly being TRBD2 (6 bases). CDR3 length: 14 amino acids. Between the trimmed V and J ends, which lost 1 base and 3 bases, there was a span of 13 bases. Germline V CDR1 and CDR2: DFQATT, SNEGSKA (reference sequence). The CDR3 DNA is TGCAGTGCTAGAGTGGCGGGGAAATTCTACGAGCAGTACTTC. This translates into CSARVAGKFYEQYF.

This clonotype showed up many times. V gene TRBV7-9 combines with J gene TRBJ2-5; 10 bases agree with TRBD1. J gave up 4 bases and V 4 bases, and 3 bases lay outside the gene matches. Germline CDR1 and CDR2: SEHNR and FQNEAQ (reference sequence). The CDR3 length is 14 residues. CDR3 nucleotides: TGTGCCAGCAGCTCCGGACAGGGGGTAGAGACCCAGTACTTC. Amino acids: CASSSGQGVETQYF.

This sequence joins TRBV6-5 and TRBJ2-2; D unresolved. Trimming took 0 bases from V and 5 from J, leaving 4 bases between them. The CDR3 length is 13 residues. Per the germline V gene, CDR1 is MNHEY and CDR2 is SVGAGI. The CDR3 is CASSYSITGELFF. The CDR3 DNA is TGTGCCAGCAGTTACTCGATTACCGGGGAGCTGTTTTTT.

This clonotype was observed many times. The V call is TRBV20-1, the J call TRBJ2-5; the D gene is possibly TRBD2 (6 bases). Germline V gives CDR1 DFQATT, CDR2 SNEGSKA (reference sequence). The ends were cut back, 0 bases at V and 2 bases at J, with 10 bases in the middle. This CDR3 contains 14 residues. CDR3 loop: CSARDVAGQETQYF. The CDR3 DNA follows: TGCAGTGCTAGAGATGTGGCGGGGCAAGAGACCCAGTACTTC.

This clonotype was seen repeatedly, ten times or more. This chain links TRBV12-3 or TRBV12-4 with TRBJ1-2, with 8 bases lining up with TRBD1. With V trimmed by 7 bases and J by 4 bases, 5 bases remained unmatched. This CDR3 contains 13 residues. Here the CDR3 reads CASTVRGPYGYTF. The CDR3 nucleotides are TGTGCCAGCACCGTCAGGGGGCCCTATGGCTACACCTTC.

This clonotype has only a few counts. The rearrangement links TRBV5-1 to TRBJ2-1; D assignment may be TRBD1 or TRBD2 (5 bases each). Trimming took 4 bases from V and 9 from J, leaving 14 bases between them. In germline, CDR1 is SGHRS, CDR2 YFSETQ. This CDR3 has 13 residues. CDR3 nucleotides: TGCGCCAGCAGCCTCGACAGAGAGGGTGAGCAGTTCTTC. It encodes CASSLDREGEQFF. Supplemented by reference TRBV5-1 and TRBJ2-1, the full variable domain reads KAGVTQTPRYLIKTRGQQVTLSCSPISGHRSVSWYQQTPGQGLQFLFEYFSETQRNKGNFPGRFSGRQFSNSRSEMNVSTLELGDSALYLCASSLDREGEQFFGPGTRLTVL.

This clonotype was picked up a small number of times. The chain is built from TRBV20-1 and TRBJ2-1; D remains unclear. V dropped 6 bases and J dropped 5 bases, with 5 bases sitting between them. Germline V CDR1 and CDR2: DFQATT, SNEGSKA (reference sequence). The CDR3 is made up of 10 amino acids. CDR3 loop: CSAADNEQFF. The CDR3 DNA reads TGCAGTGCGGCGGACAATGAGCAGTTCTTC.

CDR3 residues: CSARLAGETYEQYF. In nucleotides, the CDR3 is TGCAGTGCAAGACTAGCGGGGGAGACCTACGAGCAGTACTTC. The chain recombines TRBV20-1 with TRBJ2-7; 12 bases align to TRBD2. The CDR3 contains 14 residues. J was trimmed by 2 bases and V by 6 bases; bases with no gene match: 5. Germline lookup yields CDR1 DFQATT and CDR2 SNEGSKA (reference sequence).

This rearrangement joins TRBV12-3 or TRBV12-4 to TRBJ2-5; D is unresolved. CDR3 size: 14 residues. The ends were cut back, 2 bases at V and 3 bases at J, with 10 bases in the middle. The CDR3 coding sequence is TGTGCCAGCAGTTTACGGTTATCAAAAGAGACCCAGTACTTC. Translation: CASSLRLSKETQYF.

There are a few counts of this clonotype. The CDR3 DNA is TGTGCCAGCAGTTTCTGGACAGGGGGTGACAGCTCCTACAATGAGCAGTTCTTC. Amino acids: CASSFWTGGDSSYNEQFF. The gene calls are TRBV12-3 or TRBV12-4 and TRBJ2-1; 10 bases fit TRBD1. The CDR3 covers 18 residues. J gave up 0 bases and V 3 bases, and 8 bases lay outside the gene matches.

In its sample, this clonotype was seen a few times. The V gene is TRBV12-3 or TRBV12-4, the J gene TRBJ2-1; 12 bases fit TRBD2. V lost 6 bases to trimming and J lost 1 base; unmatched junction nucleotides: 4. This CDR3 comprises 16 residues. CDR3 coding DNA: TGTGCCAGCAGCAGTACTAGCGGGGGGTCCTACAATGAGCAGTTCTTC. Protein sequence: CASSSTSGGSYNEQFF.

The V and J genes are TRBV20-1 and TRBJ2-1; D possibly matches TRBD1 or TRBD2 (5 bases each). The CDR3 is 15 amino acids. Trimming pared 5 bases from V and 6 bases from J, leaving 20 bases between. Germline CDR1 DFQATT, CDR2 SNEGSKA (reference sequence). The CDR3 DNA follows: TGCAGTGCTCCCTTAACAGGTTGGGGGATCAATGAGCAGTTCTTC. Amino acid sequence: CSAPLTGWGINEQFF.

This clonotype has just a few counts. The chain carries TRBV5-1 and TRBJ2-1; D might be TRBD1 or TRBD2, each matching 5 bases. V lost 7 bases, J lost 8 bases, and 19 bases lay in between. This CDR3 has 14 amino acids. The V gene's germline CDR1 is SGHRS and CDR2 YFSETQ. The DNA of the CDR3 is TGCGCCAGCGGGGGAAGTAGTCTTCTCGATGAGCAGTTCTTC. Its protein product is CASGGSSLLDEQFF.

At least ten counts were recorded for this clonotype. This chain links TRBV12-5 with TRBJ1-5; 7 bases are shared with TRBD1. This CDR3 is built from 15 residues. Unmatched junction bases numbered 4, after V lost 5 bases and J lost 0 bases. From germline, CDR1 is LGHNT and CDR2 FRNRAP. The CDR3 DNA follows: TGTGCTAGTGGTCCAGGGGGTTATAGCAATCAGCCCCAGCATTTT. This encodes CASGPGGYSNQPQHF.

The V gene is TRBV20-1, the J gene TRBJ1-1; D ambiguous. Trimming stripped 0 bases from V and 11 bases from J, with 19 bases between. The germline gives CDR1 DFQATT, CDR2 SNEGSKA (reference sequence). There are 14 residues in the CDR3. The CDR3, as DNA: TGCAGTGCTAGAGAACACCATCTAACTCACGGGGCTTTCTTT. It codes for CSAREHHLTHGAFF.

This clonotype has more than one count but fewer than ten. V gene TRBV10-3 combines with J gene TRBJ1-1; 7 positions match TRBD1. CDR1 ENHRY and CDR2 SYGVKD come from the germline V gene. This CDR3 is 13 amino acids long. Trimming took 11 bases from V and 0 from J; bases not matched to a gene: 6. In DNA form, the CDR3 reads TGTGCCGCCGGGACAGTTTTGAACACTGAAGCTTTCTTT. It yields the protein CAAGTVLNTEAFF.

The chain couples TRBV5-1 to TRBJ1-1; 7 bases agree with TRBD1. The CDR3 is made up of 15 amino acids. CDR1 and CDR2 from the germline V gene are SGHRS and YFSETQ. Trimming took 1 base from V and 5 from J; bases not matched to a gene: 8. CDR3 sequence (DNA): TGCGCCAGCAGCTTGCCTAGGGGGCGAGGGACTGAAGCTTTCTTT. Translating gives CASSLPRGRGTEAFF.

This clonotype was observed at least ten times. V and J are TRBV12-3 or TRBV12-4 and TRBJ2-6; D unresolved. Trimming took off 3 bases at V and 0 bases at J, with 6 bases between the two ends. This CDR3 is built from 15 residues. The DNA of the CDR3 is TGTGCCAGCAGTTTTTCCAGCTCTGGGGCCAACGTCCTGACTTTC. Residues: CASSFSSSGANVLTF.

This clonotype has a count of ten or more. The CDR3 nucleotides read TGTGCCAGCGCCGACTGGGTCAGCTCCTACGAGCAGTACTTC. It translates to CASADWVSSYEQYF. V usage is TRBV27 and J usage is TRBJ2-7; no clear D. Germline assignment: CDR1 MNHEY and CDR2 SMNVEV (reference sequence). Trimming removed 8 bases at V and 0 bases at J, with 14 bases between. The CDR3 runs to 14 residues.

This clonotype was seen many times. This chain joins TRBV12-3 or TRBV12-4 and TRBJ1-2; no definite D call. This CDR3 comprises 14 residues. The V and J ends lost 6 bases and 4 bases respectively, with 15 bases between them. The CDR3 here is CASSPVGPFYGYTF. As DNA, the CDR3 is TGTGCCAGCAGCCCTGTAGGGCCTTTCTATGGCTACACCTTC.

V gene TRBV6-1 combines with J gene TRBJ2-7; either TRBD1 or TRBD2 may fit D (5 bases each). V was cut by 6 bases and J by 0 bases, with 9 bases left in between. This CDR3 has 13 amino acids. In germline, CDR1 is MNHNS, CDR2 SASEGT. DNA of the CDR3: TGTGCCAGCAGGAGGGGCAGCTCCTACGAGCAGTACTTC. Translating gives CASRRGSSYEQYF.

The chain combines TRBV20-1 with TRBJ2-7; D possibly corresponds to TRBD1 (6 bases). Germline values: CDR1 DFQATT, CDR2 SNEGSKA (reference sequence). V was cut by 1 base and J by 0 bases, with 13 bases left in between. This CDR3 has 15 amino acids. CDR3 in DNA: TGCAGTGCTAGAGGTGGGGCAGGGGACTCCTACGAGCAGTACGTC. Its translation: CSARGGAGDSYEQYV.

The chain has TRBV11-2 and TRBJ2-6; weak D call: TRBD2 (6 bases). Germline V lookup: CDR1 SGHAT, CDR2 FQNNGV. This CDR3 is 17 amino acids long. Trimming took 0 bases from V and 0 from J, leaving 9 bases between them. Here the CDR3 DNA reads TGTGCCAGCAGCTTAGAAGGCGGGGTCTCTGGGGCCAACGTCCTGACTTTC. It translates to CASSLEGGVSGANVLTF.